One T cell receptor (beta chain) is described in this entry. The antigen is undetermined. Generated by immunoSEQ multiplex PCR, the TCRdb table keeps only in-frame clones and is missing some. Of about 680,000 clones listed, more than 70% are singletons. V lost 5 bases to trimming and J lost 3 bases; unmatched junction nucleotides: 8. The CDR3 is 15 residues long. From germline, CDR1 is MDHEN and CDR2 SYDVKM. The record originates from a study of shared clonotypes between healthy human individuals. Study as a whole: The donor group consisted of two women and three men, aged 18 to 49.

The study's findings and limits: Depth was large, yet rarefaction showed that sorted-subset sequencing was incomplete.

This TCR was sampled from a woman in her 30s in good health. The chain has TRBV28 and TRBJ1-1; 8 nucleotides agree with TRBD1. Sequencing input: memory CD4+ T cells sorted from blood. Subset defined: CD45RA-negative fraction. The CDR3 nucleotides read TGTGCCAGCAGTCCCCGGACAGGGACTTACACTGAAGCTTTCTTT. It encodes CASSPRTGTYTEAFF.